This T cell receptor beta chain stems from a study of shared clonotypes between healthy human individuals. Study outcomes and limitations: Four donors shared about 4.5% of their naive CD4 clonotypes.

Genomic DNA belonging to each subset was distributed in equal measure over several immunoSEQ plates. In the study's own analysis: Junction-only sequences without quality scores were provided by ImmunoSEQ, so filtering was different. Sequencing was performed with immunoSEQ multiplex PCR; in TCRdb, only in-frame clones are kept and a portion is missing. The V and J calls and clone size come from that table; D and trimming were worked out from the DNA. The data hold 850,000 to 1,200,000 clones, with under 80% observed a single time. With regard to this clone: What it binds is not known.

CDR3 size: 15 residues. V was pared by 2 bases and J by 9 bases, with 5 bases of the junction left unmatched. In germline, CDR1 is SGHVS, CDR2 FNYEAQ. Sequenced: memory CD4+ T cells sorted from blood. The subset denotes: CD45RA-negative fraction. The receptor was isolated from a young man in good health. The rearrangement joins TRBV7-6 to TRBJ2-1, with TRBD2 matching over 12 bases. CDR3 DNA sequence: TGTGCCAGCAGCTTATCACTAGCGGGAGGTAGTGAGCAGTTCTTC. Translating it yields CASSLSLAGGSEQFF. Filled out from reference TRBV7-6 and TRBJ2-1, the complete variable domain reads GAGVSQSPRYKVTKRGQDVALRCDPISGHVSLYWYRQALGQGPEFLTYFNYEAQQDKSGLPNDRFSAERPEGSISTLTIQRTEQRDSAMYRCASSLSLAGGSEQFFGPGTRLTVL.